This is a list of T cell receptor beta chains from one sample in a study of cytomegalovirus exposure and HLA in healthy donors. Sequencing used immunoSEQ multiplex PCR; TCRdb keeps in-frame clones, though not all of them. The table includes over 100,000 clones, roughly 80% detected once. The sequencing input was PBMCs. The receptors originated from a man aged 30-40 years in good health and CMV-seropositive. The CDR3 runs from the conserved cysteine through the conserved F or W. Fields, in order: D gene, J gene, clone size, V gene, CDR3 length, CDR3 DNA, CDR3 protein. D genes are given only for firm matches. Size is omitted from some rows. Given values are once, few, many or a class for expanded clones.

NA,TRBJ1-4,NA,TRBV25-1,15,TGTGCCAGCAGTGAATCCACAGGGCGGAATGAAAAACTGTTTTTT,CASSESTGRNEKLFF
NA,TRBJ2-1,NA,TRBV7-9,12,TGTGCCAGCGAGGGCCCAGACAATGAGCAGTTCTTC,CASEGPDNEQFF
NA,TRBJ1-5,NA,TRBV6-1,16,TGTGCCAGCAGTGTGGGCAGCGGAAGGGTGGATCAGCCCCAGCATTTT,CASSVGSGRVDQPQHF
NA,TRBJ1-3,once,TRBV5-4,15,TGTGCCAGCAGCCTCGACAGATTCTCTGGAAACACCATATATTTT,CASSLDRFSGNTIYF
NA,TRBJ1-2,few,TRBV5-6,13,TGTGCCAGCAGCGCACAGGGAGCCTATGGCTACACCTTC,CASSAQGAYGYTF
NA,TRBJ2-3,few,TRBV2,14,TGTGCCAGCACCGATGCTAGAAACACAGATACGCAGTATTTT,CASTDARNTDTQYF
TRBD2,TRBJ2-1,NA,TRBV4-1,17,TGCGCCAGCAGCCCGTGGACTAGCGGGGAATCCTACAATGAGCAGTTCTTC,CASSPWTSGESYNEQFF
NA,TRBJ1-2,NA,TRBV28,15,TGTGCCAGCAGTTTACTCAGAGGGAAGGGCTATGGCTACACCTTC,CASSLLRGKGYGYTF
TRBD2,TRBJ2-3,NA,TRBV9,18,TGTGCCAGCAGCGTAGCTACGGGGCGGGCGGGGGGGCAGGATACGCAGTATTTT,CASSVATGRAGGQDTQYF
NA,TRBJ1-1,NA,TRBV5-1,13,TGCGCCAGCCTCCCCGGGGGAGGGACTGAAGCTTTCTTT,CASLPGGGTEAFF
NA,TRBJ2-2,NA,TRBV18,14,TGTGCCAGCTCACGACAGAGGAACACCGGGGAGCTGTTTTTT,CASSRQRNTGELFF
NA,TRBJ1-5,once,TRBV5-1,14,TGCGCCAGCAGGGAGCAGGATGGCGGGCAGCCCCAGCATTTT,CASREQDGGQPQHF
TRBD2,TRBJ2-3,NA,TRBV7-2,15,TGTGCCAGCAGCTATAGCGGGGGGGCGGAAGATACGCAGTATTTT,CASSYSGGAEDTQYF
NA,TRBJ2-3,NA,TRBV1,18,TGCACCAGCAGCCAACGCCACGCTCTAGCGGGAGGCACAGATACGCAGTATTTT,CTSSQRHALAGGTDTQYF
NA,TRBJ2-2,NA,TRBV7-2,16,TGTGCCAGCAGCCGACGTAATGTAAGGGGCGCGGGGGAGCTGTTTTTT,CASSRRNVRGAGELFF
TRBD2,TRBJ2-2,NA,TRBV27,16,TGTGCCAGCAGTCTAGGGGCTAGCGGGCGCACCGGGGAGCTGTTTTTT,CASSLGASGRTGELFF